This T cell receptor beta chain was recorded in a study of T cell responses to AZD1222 COVID-19 vaccine. Germline V gene lookup returns CDR1 SNHLY and CDR2 FYNNEI. Unmatched junction bases numbered 10, after V lost 6 bases and J lost 1 base. The length of the CDR3 is 17 residues. The assay was immunoSEQ multiplex PCR, and TCRdb's table has in-frame clones only and misses some. The table records around 100,000 clones, about nine tenths of them present only once. The J gene is TRBJ1-1, the V gene TRBV2; 11 bases fit TRBD1. This specimen consisted of peripheral blood, obtained on day 0 of AZD1222 vaccination. The sequence was collected from an adult in good health. The CDR3 DNA reads as TGTGCCAGCAGAGACCAAGGACAGGGGGCCACGAACACTGAAGCTTTCTTT. Translation: CASRDQGQGATNTEAFF.